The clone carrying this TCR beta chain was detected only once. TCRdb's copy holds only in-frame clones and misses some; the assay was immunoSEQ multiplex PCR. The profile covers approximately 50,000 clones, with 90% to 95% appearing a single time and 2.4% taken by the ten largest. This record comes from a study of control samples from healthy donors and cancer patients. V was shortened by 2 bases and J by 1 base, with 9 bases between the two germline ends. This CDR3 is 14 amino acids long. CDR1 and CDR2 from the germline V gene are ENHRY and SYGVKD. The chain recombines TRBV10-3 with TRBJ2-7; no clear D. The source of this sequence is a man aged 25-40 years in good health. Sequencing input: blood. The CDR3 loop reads CAISETGLSYEQYF. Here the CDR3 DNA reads TGTGCCATCAGTGAGACCGGGCTTTCCTACGAGCAGTACTTC.